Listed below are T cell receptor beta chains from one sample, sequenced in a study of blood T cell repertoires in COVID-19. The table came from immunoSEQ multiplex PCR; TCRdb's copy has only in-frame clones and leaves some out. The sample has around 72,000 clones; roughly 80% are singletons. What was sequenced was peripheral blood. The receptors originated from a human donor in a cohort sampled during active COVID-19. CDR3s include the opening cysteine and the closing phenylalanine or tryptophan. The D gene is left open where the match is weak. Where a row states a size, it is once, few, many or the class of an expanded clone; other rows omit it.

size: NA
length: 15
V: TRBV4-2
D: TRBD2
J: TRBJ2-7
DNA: TGTGCCAGCAGCCAAGCCAGCGGGGGGGCCTACGAGCAGTACTTC
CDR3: CASSQASGGAYEQYF

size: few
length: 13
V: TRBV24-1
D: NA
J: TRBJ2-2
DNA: TGTGCCGCCCGAGATACGAACACCGGGGAGCTGTTTTTT
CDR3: CAARDTNTGELFF

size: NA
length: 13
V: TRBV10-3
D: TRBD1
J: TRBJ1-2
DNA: TGTGCCATCAGGGGACAGGGCGGCTATGGCTACACCTTC
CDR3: CAIRGQGGYGYTF

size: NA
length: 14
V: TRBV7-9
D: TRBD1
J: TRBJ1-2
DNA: TGTGCCAGCAGCCCAGGGACAGCTAACTATGGCTACACCTTC
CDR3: CASSPGTANYGYTF

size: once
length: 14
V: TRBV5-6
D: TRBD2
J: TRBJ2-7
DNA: TGTGCCAGCAGCTTCGGGACTAGCCCCTACGAGCAGTACTTC
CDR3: CASSFGTSPYEQYF

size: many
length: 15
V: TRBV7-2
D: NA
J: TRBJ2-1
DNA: TGTGCCAGCAGCTTATCCTACAGCTCCTACAATGAGCAGTTCTTC
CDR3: CASSLSYSSYNEQFF

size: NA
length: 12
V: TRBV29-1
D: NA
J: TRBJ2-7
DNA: TGCAGCGTTGCAGGAGGCCCCTACGAGCAGTACTTC
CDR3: CSVAGGPYEQYF

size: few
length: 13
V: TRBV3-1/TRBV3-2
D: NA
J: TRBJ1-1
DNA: TGTGCCAGCAGCCAACGGCGGGACACTGAAGCTTTCTTT
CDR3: CASSQRRDTEAFF

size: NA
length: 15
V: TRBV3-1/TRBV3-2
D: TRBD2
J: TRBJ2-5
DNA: TGTGCCAGCAGCCGTTTACTAGCGAACCAAGAGACCCAGTACTTC
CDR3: CASSRLLANQETQYF

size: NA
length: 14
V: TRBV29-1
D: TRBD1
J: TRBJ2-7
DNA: TGCAGCGTCCAAGGGTACGGGACAGGGGGCGAGCAGTACTTC
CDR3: CSVQGYGTGGEQYF

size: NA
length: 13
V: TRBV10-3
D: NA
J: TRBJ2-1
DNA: TGTGCCATCAGTGAGTCGAGGGACAATGAGCAGTTCTTC
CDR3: CAISESRDNEQFF

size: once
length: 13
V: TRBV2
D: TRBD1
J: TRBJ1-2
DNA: TGTGCCACCACGGACAGGGATAACGATGGCTACACCTTC
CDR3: CATTDRDNDGYTF

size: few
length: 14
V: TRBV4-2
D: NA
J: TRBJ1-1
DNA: TGTGCCAGCAGCCAAGTGCGGGCAGGCACTGAAGCTTTCTTT
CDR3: CASSQVRAGTEAFF

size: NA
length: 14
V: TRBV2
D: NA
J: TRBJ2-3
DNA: TGTGCCAGCAAAGACAGCTCTAGCACAGATACGCAGTATTTT
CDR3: CASKDSSSTDTQYF

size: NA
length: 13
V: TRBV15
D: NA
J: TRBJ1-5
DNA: TGTGCCACCAGCAGAGATCTAATACTGTCGCAGCATTTT
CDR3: CATSRDLILSQHF

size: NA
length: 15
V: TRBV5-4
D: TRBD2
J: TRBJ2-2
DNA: TGTGCCAGCAGCACTAGCGGGGGGGTCACCGGGGAGCTGTTTTTT
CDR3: CASSTSGGVTGELFF

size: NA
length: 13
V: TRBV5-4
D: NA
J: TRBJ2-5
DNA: TGTGCCAGCAGCTTAGACACGGTGGAGACCCAGTACTTC
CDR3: CASSLDTVETQYF

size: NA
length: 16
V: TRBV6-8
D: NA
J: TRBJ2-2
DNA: TGTGCCAGCCGCAGCCTGATACAGGGTTGGGCCGGGGAGCTGTTTTTT
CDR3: CASRSLIQGWAGELFF

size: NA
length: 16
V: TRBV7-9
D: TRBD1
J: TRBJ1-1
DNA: TGTGCCAGCAGCAAAACAGGGGGCGGGATGAACACTGAAGCTTTCTTT
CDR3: CASSKTGGGMNTEAFF

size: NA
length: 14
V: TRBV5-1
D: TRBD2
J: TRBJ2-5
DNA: TGCGCCAGCAGCTTACTAGCGGGTCAAGAGACCCAGTACTTC
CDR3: CASSLLAGQETQYF

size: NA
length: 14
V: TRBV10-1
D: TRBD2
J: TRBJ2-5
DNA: TGCGCCAGGACCGCTAGCGGGGGGAAAGAGACCCAGTACTTC
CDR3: CARTASGGKETQYF

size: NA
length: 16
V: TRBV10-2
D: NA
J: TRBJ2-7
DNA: TGCGCCAGCAGTGAGATGGGAGATCGCAGGACCTACGAGCAGTACTTC
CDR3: CASSEMGDRRTYEQYF

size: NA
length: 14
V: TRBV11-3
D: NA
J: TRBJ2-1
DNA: TGTGCCAGCAGCTTGACAAACTCCTACAATGAGCAGTTCTTC
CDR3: CASSLTNSYNEQFF

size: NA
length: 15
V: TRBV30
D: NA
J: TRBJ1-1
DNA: TGTGCCTGGAGCCGAGGGGGTGGGAGAGGTACTGAAGCTTTCTTT
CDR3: CAWSRGGGRGTEAFF

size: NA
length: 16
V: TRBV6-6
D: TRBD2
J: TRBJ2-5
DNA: TGTGCCAGCAGGCCGACTAGCGGGGGGCGCCAAGAGACCCAGTACTTC
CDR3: CASRPTSGGRQETQYF

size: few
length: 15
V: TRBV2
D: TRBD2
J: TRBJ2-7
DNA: TGTGCCAGCAGTGAAGGCGGGGGGCTCTCCTACGAGCAGTACTTC
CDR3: CASSEGGGLSYEQYF

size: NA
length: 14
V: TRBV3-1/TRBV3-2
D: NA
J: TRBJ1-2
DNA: TGTGCCAGCAGCCAAGGTGTCAGGGATTATGGCTACACCTTC
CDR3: CASSQGVRDYGYTF

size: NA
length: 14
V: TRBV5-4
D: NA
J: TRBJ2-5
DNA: TGTGCCAGCAGCTTGGAGACAGACCAAGAGACCCAGTACTTC
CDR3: CASSLETDQETQYF

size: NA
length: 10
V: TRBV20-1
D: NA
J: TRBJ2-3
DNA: TGCAGTGCTAGGAGGAATACGCAGTATTTT
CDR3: CSARRNTQYF

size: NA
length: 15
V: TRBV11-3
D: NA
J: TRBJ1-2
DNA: TGTGCCAGCAGCTTAGACTTGGTGAGGGACTATGGCTACACCTTC
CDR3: CASSLDLVRDYGYTF

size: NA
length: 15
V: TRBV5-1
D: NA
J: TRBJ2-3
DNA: TGCGCCAGCAGCTTACCGCCGGGGGACACAGATACGCAGTATTTT
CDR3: CASSLPPGDTDTQYF

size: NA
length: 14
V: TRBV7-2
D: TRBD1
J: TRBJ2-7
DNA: TGTGCCAGCAGCTCCGACAGGGGGCGGTACGAGCAGTACTTC
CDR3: CASSSDRGRYEQYF

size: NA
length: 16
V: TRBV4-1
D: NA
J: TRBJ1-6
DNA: TGCGCCAGCAGCCGAGTAGGGGGAACCTATAATTCACCCCTCCACTTT
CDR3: CASSRVGGTYNSPLHF

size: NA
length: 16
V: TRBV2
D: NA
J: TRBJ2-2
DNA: TGTGCCAGCAGTGACAACAGGGTCACGAACACCGGGGAGCTGTTTTTT
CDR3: CASSDNRVTNTGELFF

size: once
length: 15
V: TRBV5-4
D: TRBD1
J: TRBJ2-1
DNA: TGTGCCAGCAGCTCACAGGGACAGGTAAACAATGAGCAGTTCTTC
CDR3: CASSSQGQVNNEQFF

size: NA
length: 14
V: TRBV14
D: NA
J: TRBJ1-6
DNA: TGTGCCAGCAGCCAAGCAGGGTTGGATTCACCCCTCCACTTT
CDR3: CASSQAGLDSPLHF

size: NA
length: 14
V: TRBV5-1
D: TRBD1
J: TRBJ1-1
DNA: TGCGCCAGCAGCTTGGGACAGGGGAGAACTGAAGCTTTCTTT
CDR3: CASSLGQGRTEAFF

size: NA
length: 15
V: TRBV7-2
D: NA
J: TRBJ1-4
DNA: TGTGCCAGCAGCAAACAGAGAACAACTAATGAAAAACTGTTTTTT
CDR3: CASSKQRTTNEKLFF

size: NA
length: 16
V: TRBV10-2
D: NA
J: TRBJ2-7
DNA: TGCGCCAGCAGTGAAGTCCCCAGGGCTTGGTCGGTCGAGCAGTACTTC
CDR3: CASSEVPRAWSVEQYF

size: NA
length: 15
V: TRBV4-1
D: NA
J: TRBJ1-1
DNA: TGCGCCAGCAGCCAAATAAAAGGGAGGAGCGCTGAAGCTTTCTTT
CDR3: CASSQIKGRSAEAFF

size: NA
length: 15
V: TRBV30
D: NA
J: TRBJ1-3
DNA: TGTGCCTGGAGTGTACCCAGGATCTCTGGAAACACCATATATTTT
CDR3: CAWSVPRISGNTIYF

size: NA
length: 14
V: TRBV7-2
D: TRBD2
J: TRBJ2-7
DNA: TGTGCCAGCAGCGTCGGGACTATCAGCACCGAGCAGTACTTC
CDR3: CASSVGTISTEQYF

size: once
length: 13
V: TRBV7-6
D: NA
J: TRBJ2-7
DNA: TGTGCCAGCAGCCGGGCGGGCTCCTACGAGCAGTACTTC
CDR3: CASSRAGSYEQYF

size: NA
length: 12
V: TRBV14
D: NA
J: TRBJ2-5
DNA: TGTGCCAGCAGCCAACAGGGGGAGACCCAGTACTTC
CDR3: CASSQQGETQYF

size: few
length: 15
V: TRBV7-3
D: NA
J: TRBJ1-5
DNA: TGTGCCAGCAGCTTAATTGGTCCCAGGGGCCAGCCCCAGCATTTT
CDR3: CASSLIGPRGQPQHF

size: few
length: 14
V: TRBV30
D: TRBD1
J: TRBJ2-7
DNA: TGTGCCTGGAGGAAGGTATCCAGGGGGTACGAGCAGTACTTC
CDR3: CAWRKVSRGYEQYF

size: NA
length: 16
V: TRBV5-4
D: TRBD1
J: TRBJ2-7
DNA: TGTGCCAGCAGCTTTTCGTCAGGGACAGGTTTCTACGAGCAGTACTTC
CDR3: CASSFSSGTGFYEQYF

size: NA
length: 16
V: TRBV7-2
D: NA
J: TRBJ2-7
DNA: TGTGCCAGCAGCTTATCGAGACTAGACTTGGTATCCGAGCAGTACTTC
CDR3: CASSLSRLDLVSEQYF

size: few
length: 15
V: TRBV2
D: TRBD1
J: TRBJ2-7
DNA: TGTGCCAGCAGAGGACAGGGTTTAAAGGCCTACGAGCAGTACTTC
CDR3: CASRGQGLKAYEQYF

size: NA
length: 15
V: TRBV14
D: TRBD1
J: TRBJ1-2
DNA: TGTGCCAGCAGCCAATCCCGGGACAGGGCCTCCGGCTACACCTTC
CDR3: CASSQSRDRASGYTF

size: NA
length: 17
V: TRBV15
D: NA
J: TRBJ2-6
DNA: TGTGCCACCAGCAGTAATAGGGGGTTCTCGGGGGCCAACGTCCTGACTTTC
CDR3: CATSSNRGFSGANVLTF

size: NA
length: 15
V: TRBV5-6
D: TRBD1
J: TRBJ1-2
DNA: TGTGCCAGCAGCTGGGACGGACAGGGTTGGGGCGGCTACACCTTC
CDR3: CASSWDGQGWGGYTF

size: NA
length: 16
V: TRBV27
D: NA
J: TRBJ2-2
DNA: TGTGCCAGCAGTTTCCTTTCGTTCGCGAACACCGGGGAGCTGTTTTTT
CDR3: CASSFLSFANTGELFF